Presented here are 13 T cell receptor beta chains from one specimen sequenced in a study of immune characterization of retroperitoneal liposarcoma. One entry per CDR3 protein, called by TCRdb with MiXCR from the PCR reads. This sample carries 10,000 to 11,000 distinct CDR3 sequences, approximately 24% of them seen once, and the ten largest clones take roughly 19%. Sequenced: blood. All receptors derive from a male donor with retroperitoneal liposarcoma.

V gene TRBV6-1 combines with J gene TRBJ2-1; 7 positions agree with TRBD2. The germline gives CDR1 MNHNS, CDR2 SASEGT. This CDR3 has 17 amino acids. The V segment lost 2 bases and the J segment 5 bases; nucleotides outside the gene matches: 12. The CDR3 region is CASSESFPGGPHNEQFF. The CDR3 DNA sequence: TGTGCCAGCAGTGAATCGTTTCCGGGAGGACCCCACAATGAGCAGTTCTTC.

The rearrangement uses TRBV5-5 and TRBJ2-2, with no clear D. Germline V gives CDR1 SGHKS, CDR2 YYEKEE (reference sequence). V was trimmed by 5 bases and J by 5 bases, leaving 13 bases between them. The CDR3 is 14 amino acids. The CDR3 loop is CASRLGLVTGELFF. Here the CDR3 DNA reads TGTGCCAGCAGGCTAGGATTAGTAACCGGGGAGCTGTTTTTT.

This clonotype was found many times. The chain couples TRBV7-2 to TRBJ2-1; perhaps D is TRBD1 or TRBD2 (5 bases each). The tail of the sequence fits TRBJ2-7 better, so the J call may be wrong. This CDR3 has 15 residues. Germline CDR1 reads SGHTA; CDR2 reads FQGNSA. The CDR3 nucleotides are TGTGCCAGCAGCCCGGTGGGGGTGCCCTACTACGAGCAGTACTTC. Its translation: CASSPVGVPYYEQYF.

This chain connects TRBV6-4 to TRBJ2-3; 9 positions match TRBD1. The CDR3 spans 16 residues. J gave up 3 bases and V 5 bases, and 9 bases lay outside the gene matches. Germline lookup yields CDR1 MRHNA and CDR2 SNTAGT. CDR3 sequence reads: CASSFRDRVITDTQYF. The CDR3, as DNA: TGTGCCAGCAGTTTCCGGGACAGGGTTATTACAGATACGCAGTATTTT.

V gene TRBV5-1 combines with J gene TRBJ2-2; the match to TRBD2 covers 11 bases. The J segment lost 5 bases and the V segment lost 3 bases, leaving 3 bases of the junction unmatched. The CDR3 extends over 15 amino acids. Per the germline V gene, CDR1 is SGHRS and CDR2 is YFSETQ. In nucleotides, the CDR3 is TGCGCCAGCAGCTATCCTAGCGGGAGGACCGGGGAGCTGTTTTTT. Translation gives CASSYPSGRTGELFF. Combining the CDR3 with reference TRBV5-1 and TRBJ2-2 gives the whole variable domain KAGVTQTPRYLIKTRGQQVTLSCSPISGHRSVSWYQQTPGQGLQFLFEYFSETQRNKGNFPGRFSGRQFSNSRSEMNVSTLELGDSALYLCASSYPSGRTGELFFGEGSRLTVL.

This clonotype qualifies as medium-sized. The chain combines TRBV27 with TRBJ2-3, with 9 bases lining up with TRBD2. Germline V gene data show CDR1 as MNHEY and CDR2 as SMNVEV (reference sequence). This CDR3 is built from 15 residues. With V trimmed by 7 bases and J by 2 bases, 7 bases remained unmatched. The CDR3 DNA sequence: TGTGCCAGCACCGCGACTAGCGGACTCACAGATACGCAGTATTTT. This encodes CASTATSGLTDTQYF.

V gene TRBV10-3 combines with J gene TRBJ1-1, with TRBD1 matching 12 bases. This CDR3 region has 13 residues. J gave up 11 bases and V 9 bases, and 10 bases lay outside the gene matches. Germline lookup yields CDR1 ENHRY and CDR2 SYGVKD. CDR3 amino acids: CAINPGQGAFAFF. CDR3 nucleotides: TGTGCCATTAATCCGGGACAGGGGGCGTTTGCTTTCTTT.

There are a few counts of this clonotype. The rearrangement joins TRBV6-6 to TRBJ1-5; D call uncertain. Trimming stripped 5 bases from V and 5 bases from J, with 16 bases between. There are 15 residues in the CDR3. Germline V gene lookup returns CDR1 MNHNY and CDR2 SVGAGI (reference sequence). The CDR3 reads CASSRLTLVYQPQHF. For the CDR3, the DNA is TGTGCCAGCAGTCGACTAACATTGGTTTATCAGCCCCAGCATTTT.

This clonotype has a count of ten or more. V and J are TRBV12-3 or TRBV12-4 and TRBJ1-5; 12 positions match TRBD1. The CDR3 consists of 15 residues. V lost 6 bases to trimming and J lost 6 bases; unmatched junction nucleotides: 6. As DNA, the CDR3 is TGTGCCAGCAGAACCGGGACAGGGGGCGGTCAGCCCCAGCATTTT. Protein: CASRTGTGGGQPQHF.

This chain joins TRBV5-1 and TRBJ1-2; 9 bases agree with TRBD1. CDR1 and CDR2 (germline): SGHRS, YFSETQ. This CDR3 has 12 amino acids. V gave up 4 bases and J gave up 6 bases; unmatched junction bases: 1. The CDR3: CASSRQGDGYTF. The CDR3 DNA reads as TGCGCCAGCAGCCGACAGGGGGATGGCTACACCTTC.

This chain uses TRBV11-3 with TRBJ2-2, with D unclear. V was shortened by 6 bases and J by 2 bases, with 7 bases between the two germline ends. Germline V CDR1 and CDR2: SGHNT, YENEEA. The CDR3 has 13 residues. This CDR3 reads CASSIGNTGELFF. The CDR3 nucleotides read TGTGCCAGCAGTATTGGAAACACCGGGGAGCTGTTTTTT.

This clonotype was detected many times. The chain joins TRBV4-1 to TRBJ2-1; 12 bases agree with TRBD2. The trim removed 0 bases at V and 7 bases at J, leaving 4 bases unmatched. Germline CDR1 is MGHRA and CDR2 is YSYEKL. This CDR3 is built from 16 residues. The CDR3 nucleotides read TGCGCCAGCAGCCAAGAATTCCTAGCGGGGGGGAATGAGCAGTTCTTC. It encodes CASSQEFLAGGNEQFF.

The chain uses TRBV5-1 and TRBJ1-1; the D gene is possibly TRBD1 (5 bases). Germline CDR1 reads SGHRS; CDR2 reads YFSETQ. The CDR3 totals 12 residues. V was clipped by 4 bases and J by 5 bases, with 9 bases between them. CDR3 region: CASSLRGTEAFF. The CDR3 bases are TGCGCCAGCAGCCTTCGGGGGACTGAAGCTTTCTTT.